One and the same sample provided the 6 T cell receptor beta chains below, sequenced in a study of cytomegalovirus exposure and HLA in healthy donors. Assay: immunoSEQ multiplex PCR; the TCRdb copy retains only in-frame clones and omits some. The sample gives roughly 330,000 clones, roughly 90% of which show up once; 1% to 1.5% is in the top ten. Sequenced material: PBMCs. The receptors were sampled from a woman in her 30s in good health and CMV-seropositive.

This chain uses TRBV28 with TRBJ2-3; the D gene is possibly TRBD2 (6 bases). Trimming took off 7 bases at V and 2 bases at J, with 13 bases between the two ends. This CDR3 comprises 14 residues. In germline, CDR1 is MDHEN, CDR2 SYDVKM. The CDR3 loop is CASNRDLSTDTQYF. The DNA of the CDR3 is TGTGCCAGCAATCGGGACTTATCCACAGATACGCAGTATTTT.

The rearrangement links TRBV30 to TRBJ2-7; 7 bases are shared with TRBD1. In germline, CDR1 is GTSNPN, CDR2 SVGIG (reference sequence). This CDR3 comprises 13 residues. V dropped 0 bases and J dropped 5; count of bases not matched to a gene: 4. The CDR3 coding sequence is TGTGCCTGGAGTGTAGTACAGGGGCACGAGCAGTACTTC. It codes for CAWSVVQGHEQYF.

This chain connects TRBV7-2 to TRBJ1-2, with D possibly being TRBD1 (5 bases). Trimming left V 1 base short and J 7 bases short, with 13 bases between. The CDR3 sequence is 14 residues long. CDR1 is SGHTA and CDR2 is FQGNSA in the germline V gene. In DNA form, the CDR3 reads TGTGCCAGCAGCTTAGTCATGGGCCAGGGTGGCTACACCTTC. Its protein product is CASSLVMGQGGYTF.

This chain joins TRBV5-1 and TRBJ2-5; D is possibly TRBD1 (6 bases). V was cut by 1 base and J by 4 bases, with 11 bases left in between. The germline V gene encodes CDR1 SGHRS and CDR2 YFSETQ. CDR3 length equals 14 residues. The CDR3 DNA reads TGCGCCAGCAGCTTGAACAGGGAATTAGAGACCCAGTACTTC. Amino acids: CASSLNRELETQYF.

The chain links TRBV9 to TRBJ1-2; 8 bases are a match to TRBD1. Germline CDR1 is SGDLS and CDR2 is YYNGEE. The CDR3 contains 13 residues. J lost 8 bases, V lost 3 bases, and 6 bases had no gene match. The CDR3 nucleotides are TGTGCCAGCAGCGATAGACAGGGGCGCGGCTACACCTTC. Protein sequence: CASSDRQGRGYTF.

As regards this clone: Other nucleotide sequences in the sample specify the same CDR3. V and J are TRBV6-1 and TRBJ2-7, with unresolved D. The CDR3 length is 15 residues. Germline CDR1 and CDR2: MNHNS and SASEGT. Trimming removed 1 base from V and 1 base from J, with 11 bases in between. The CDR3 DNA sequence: TGTGCCAGCAGTGAAGATCGTGGGTCTTCCTACGAGCAGTACTTC. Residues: CASSEDRGSSYEQYF.